This T cell receptor beta chain was sequenced for a study of blood T cell repertoires in COVID-19. Across the whole study: The cDNA or gDNA used as material had been derived from T cells, B-cell-depleted T cells, or PBMCs.

Some clones are missing from TCRdb's copy, which holds only in-frame ones; the method was immunoSEQ multiplex PCR. The profile shows 250,000 to 300,000 clones, over 75% of them singletons. CDR1 SGHRS and CDR2 YFSETQ come from the germline V gene. The CDR3 has 15 amino acids. V lost 4 bases, J lost 7 bases, and 18 bases lay in between. J is TRBJ1-5 and V is TRBV5-1; D might be TRBD1 (6 bases). The source is a woman aged 45-59 years who had recovered from COVID-19. Sequences were obtained from PBMCs or T cells enriched from blood (not recorded which). CDR3 DNA: TGCGCCAGCAGCGTCGGTGGGGGGGCAGGGCAGCCCCAGCATTTT. As protein: CASSVGGGAGQPQHF.